This T cell receptor (beta chain) was obtained from a study of T cell repertoires in cytomegalovirus infection. Study summary: CMV infection and matching HLA type were both indicated by public TCR beta signatures. Study-level points and caveats: The study identified carriers of CMV plus the relevant HLA from cumulative public TCR beta family frequency. Ex vivo responses were dominated by HLA-C-restricted CMV-specific TCR beta clonotypes.

The CDR3 is 14 amino acids. V gave up 9 bases and J gave up 0 bases, with 12 bases separating them. Germline V lookup: CDR1 LNHDA, CDR2 SQIVND (reference sequence). TCRdb reprocessed the reads via MiXCR and lists one record per CDR3 protein. This sample yields about 490,000 distinct CDR3 sequences, of which 11% are seen a single time; roughly 10% belongs to the top ten. This clonotype was detected many times. Its cognate antigen is unknown. Sequencing was performed on PBMCs. This sequence was found in a human donor in good health (CMV status not recorded). Some clones in this sample may be carry-over from other donors' samples. The rearrangement links TRBV19 to TRBJ1-5; weak D call: TRBD1 (6 bases). The chain's CDR3 is CASTTGYSNQPQHF. The CDR3 DNA sequence: TGTGCCAGCACGACAGGTTATAGCAATCAGCCCCAGCATTTT.